The clone carrying this T cell receptor (beta chain) was recorded a few times. The antigen is not known. One entry per CDR3 protein results from TCRdb running MiXCR on the 5' RACE reads. The sample contains roughly 370,000 distinct CDR3 sequences, 20% to 25% of which appear only once. The data stem from a study of CD8 T cells in ankylosing spondylitis. Study-wide points: Prior literature has documented some motif variants in synovial fluid and blood from reactive arthritis. What appeared characteristic of ankylosing spondylitis blood was a TCR beta motif of eight highly homologous variants.

Germline V CDR1 and CDR2: LGHNA, YSLEER. There are 16 residues in the CDR3. V gave up 0 bases and J gave up 0 bases, with 11 bases separating them. The rearrangement links TRBV4-3 to TRBJ1-1; weak D call: TRBD1 (5 bases). What was sequenced was blood, either unsorted or a sorted T cell fraction (not recorded which). The source is a male donor with ankylosing spondylitis. The CDR3 region has the DNA TGCGCCAGCAGCCAAGAACTGATAGGGGTGAACACTGAAGCTTTCTTT. Translated, it gives CASSQELIGVNTEAFF.